A single TCR beta chain is shown here with its context. What it binds is not known. Germline loops: CDR1 SGHVS, CDR2 FQNEAQ. V was cut by 6 bases and J by 0 bases, with 18 bases left in between. The CDR3 totals 18 residues. Primers: 60 Vbeta forward and 13 Jbeta reverse. The protocol was immunoSEQ multiplex PCR, while the TCRdb copy is restricted to in-frame clones and leaves out a portion. The sample yields fewer than 250,000 clones, roughly 84% seen once. The data are from a study of cytomegalovirus exposure and HLA in healthy donors. In the study overall: Among about 400 genotyped donors, approximately 80% fell in the Caucasian-associated ancestry cluster.

Overall study findings and caveats: It was approximately 150 TCR beta chains that were listed as cytomegalovirus-associated. Immune exposure was documented only through CMV serostatus. High sensitivity and specificity were reportedly achieved when the classifier diagnosed cytomegalovirus status.

The sample was PBMCs. This TCR derives from a boy between 2 and 10 years old in good health and CMV-seronegative. The chain combines TRBV7-8 with TRBJ1-6, with a tentative D call TRBD1 (5 bases). CDR3 nucleotide sequence: TGTGCCAGCAGTCCAGCGCAGGGACTTAGCTCCTATAATTCACCCCTCCACTTT. Encoded protein: CASSPAQGLSSYNSPLHF.